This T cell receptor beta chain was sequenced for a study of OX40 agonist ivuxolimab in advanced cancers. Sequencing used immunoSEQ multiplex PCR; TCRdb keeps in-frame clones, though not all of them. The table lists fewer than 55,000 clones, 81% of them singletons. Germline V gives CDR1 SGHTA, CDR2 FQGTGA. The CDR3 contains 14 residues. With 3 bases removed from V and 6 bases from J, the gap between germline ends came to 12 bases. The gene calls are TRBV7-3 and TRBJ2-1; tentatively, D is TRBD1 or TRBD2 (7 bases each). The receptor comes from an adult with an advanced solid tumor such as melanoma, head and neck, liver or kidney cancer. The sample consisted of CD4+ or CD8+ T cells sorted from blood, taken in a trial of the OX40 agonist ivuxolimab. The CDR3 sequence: CASSFQGGTNEQFF. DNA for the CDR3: TGTGCCAGCAGCTTCCAGGGGGGGACCAATGAGCAGTTCTTC.